This T cell receptor (beta chain) comes out of a study of cytomegalovirus exposure and HLA in healthy donors. Study-wide points: For TCR beta chains, V- and J-gene trimming was later linked to a missense DCLRE1C variant. In a later analysis, HLA-associated beta chains showed higher expansion and lower generation probabilities than comparable chains. The study had only CMV serostatus as immune exposure information. Excluded: some indistinguishable V segments such as TRBV6-2 and TRBV6-3.

As regards this clone: The antigen is undetermined.

PCR primers comprised 60 Vbeta and 13 Jbeta primers. Measured with immunoSEQ multiplex PCR; TCRdb has only the in-frame clones, and not every one. The data show around 130,000 clones, approximately 72% seen once. The germline V gene encodes CDR1 SGHTA and CDR2 FQGTGA. Trimming cost V 5 bases and J 2 bases, with 19 bases left between them. CDR3 length equals 17 residues. V gene TRBV7-3 combines with J gene TRBJ2-1; no definite D call. Sequenced input: PBMCs. The clonotype originates from a woman aged 55 to 70 in good health and CMV-seronegative. The CDR3 here is CASSRLSGPNTYNEQFF. The CDR3 region has the DNA TGTGCCAGCAGCCGATTGTCAGGCCCCAACACCTACAATGAGCAGTTCTTC.